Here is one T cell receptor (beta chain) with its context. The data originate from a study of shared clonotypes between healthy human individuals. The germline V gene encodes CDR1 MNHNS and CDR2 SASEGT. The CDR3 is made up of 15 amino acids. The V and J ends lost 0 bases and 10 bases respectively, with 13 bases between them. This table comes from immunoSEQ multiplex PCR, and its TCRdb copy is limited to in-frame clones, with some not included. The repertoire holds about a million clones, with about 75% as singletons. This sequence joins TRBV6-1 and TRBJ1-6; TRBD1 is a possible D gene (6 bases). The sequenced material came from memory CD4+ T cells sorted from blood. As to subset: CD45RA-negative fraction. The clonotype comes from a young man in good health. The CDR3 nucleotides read TGTGCCAGCAGTGAAGCGGCACCAGGGGAATCACCCCTCCACTTT. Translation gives CASSEAAPGESPLHF.